What follows are 25 T cell receptor beta chains derived from one specimen sequenced in a study of blood T cell repertoires in COVID-19 (dated by TCRdb to about 2020). Receptor amplification or capture employed the immunoSEQ multiplex PCR assay. As stored in TCRdb, this immuneACCESS dataset retains in-frame rearrangements with V and J assigned. A fraction of the clones does not appear; measured against another copy, unresolved V genes explain less than half of the discrepancy, and the remainder lacks a known reason. This sample is represented by more than 4,000 clones; roughly nine tenths of them were singletons. Around 21% of the sample belongs to the ten largest clones. The source material was peripheral blood. The receptor set was obtained from a human donor in a cohort sampled during active COVID-19.

CDR3 nucleotide sequence: TGTGCCAGCAGACCATCAGGGGCCCCTGAAGCTTTCTTT. This gives the protein CASRPSGAPEAFF. This chain uses TRBV9 with TRBJ1-1; D may be TRBD1 (6 bases). Trimming cost V 5 bases and J 6 bases, with 14 bases left between them. Germline assignment: CDR1 SGDLS and CDR2 YYNGEE. CDR3 length: 13 amino acids. The complete variable domain, with remaining parts taken from reference TRBV9 and TRBJ1-1, reads DSGVTQTPKHLITATGQRVTLRCSPRSGDLSVYWYQQSLDQGLQFLIQYYNGEERAKGNILERFSAQQFPDLHSELNLSSLELGDSALYFCASRPSGAPEAFFGQGTRLTVV.

This chain links TRBV27 with TRBJ2-3; D not resolved. The V gene lost 5 bases and the J gene lost 7 bases, with 7 bases spanning the gap. There are 11 residues in the CDR3. Germline CDR1 and CDR2: MNHEY and SMNVEV (reference sequence). For the CDR3, the DNA is TGTGCCAGCAGTCGGTCAAATACGCAGTATTTT. This codes for CASSRSNTQYF.

The chain carries TRBV11-2 and TRBJ1-2; weak D call: TRBD1 (6 bases). This CDR3 contains 13 residues. V was cut by 5 bases and J by 8 bases, with 15 bases left in between. Germline V lookup: CDR1 SGHAT, CDR2 FQNNGV. In nucleotides, the CDR3 is TGTGCCAGCAGCCAGGACCCTCAGGGGGGCTACACCTTC. Translating it yields CASSQDPQGGYTF. Full variable domain (rest looked up from reference TRBV11-2 and TRBJ1-2): EAGVAQSPRYKIIEKRQSVAFWCNPISGHATLYWYQQILGQGPKLLIQFQNNGVVDDSQLPKDRFSAERLKGVDSTLKIQPAKLEDSAVYLCASSQDPQGGYTFGSGTRLTVV.

J is TRBJ2-1 and V is TRBV27, with 9 positions matching TRBD2. The V and J ends lost 4 bases and 5 bases, in that order; junction bases with no gene match: 9. Germline CDR1 and CDR2: MNHEY and SMNVEV (reference sequence). The CDR3 runs to 16 residues. This CDR3 is CASSWVMAGGNNEQFF. The CDR3, as DNA: TGTGCCAGCAGTTGGGTTATGGCGGGAGGGAACAATGAGCAGTTCTTC.

This clone was detected once. This sequence joins TRBV2 and TRBJ1-3; 7 nucleotides line up with TRBD1. Germline CDR1 and CDR2: SNHLY and FYNNEI. The CDR3 runs 14 residues. Trimming removed 4 bases from V and 8 bases from J; junction bases left unmatched: 8. This CDR3 is CASSVKGALDTIYF. CDR3 sequence (DNA): TGTGCCAGCAGTGTAAAGGGGGCGTTAGACACCATATATTTT.

The gene calls are TRBV4-1 and TRBJ2-3; the D gene is possibly TRBD2 (5 bases). Germline assignment: CDR1 MGHRA and CDR2 YSYEKL. V gave up 4 bases and J gave up 4 bases, with 9 bases separating them. The CDR3 has 13 residues. CDR3 in amino acids: CASSLPGADTQYF. The CDR3 DNA reads as TGCGCCAGCAGCCTCCCCGGGGCAGATACGCAGTATTTT.

The rearrangement uses TRBV28 and TRBJ1-2; 7 bases map to TRBD1. The CDR3 is made up of 15 amino acids. CDR1 is MDHEN, CDR2 SYDVKM, per germline. The V segment lost 1 base and the J segment 6 bases; nucleotides outside the gene matches: 8. The CDR3 loop is CASSLSFVQGHGYTF. In nucleotides, the CDR3 is TGTGCCAGCAGTTTATCGTTTGTACAGGGGCATGGCTACACCTTC.

The chain links TRBV3-1 (or the pseudogene TRBV3-2) to TRBJ2-1; 11 nucleotides match TRBD2. Trimming cost V 6 bases and J 0 bases; bases outside gene matches: 19. Per the germline V gene, CDR1 is LGHDT and CDR2 is YNNKEL (reference sequence). The CDR3 has 21 amino acids. CDR3 region: CASSHSKPGLAALSSYNEQFF. CDR3 in DNA: TGTGCCAGCAGTCACTCGAAACCGGGACTAGCGGCCCTTAGCTCCTACAATGAGCAGTTCTTC.

This chain uses TRBV5-1 with TRBJ2-2; 8 bases align to TRBD1. Trimming at V came to 1 base and at J to 3 bases, leaving 2 bases not matched to a gene. Germline V gene data show CDR1 as SGHRS and CDR2 as YFSETQ. This CDR3 comprises 15 residues. CDR3 sequence: CASSLQGADTGELFF. DNA of the CDR3: TGCGCCAGCAGCTTGCAGGGGGCGGACACCGGGGAGCTGTTTTTT. Looking up the rest from reference TRBV5-1 and TRBJ2-2 gives the full variable domain: KAGVTQTPRYLIKTRGQQVTLSCSPISGHRSVSWYQQTPGQGLQFLFEYFSETQRNKGNFPGRFSGRQFSNSRSEMNVSTLELGDSALYLCASSLQGADTGELFFGEGSRLTVL.

V usage is TRBV2 and J usage is TRBJ2-1; D might be TRBD2 (7 bases). CDR1 SNHLY and CDR2 FYNNEI come from the germline V gene. The CDR3 is made up of 14 amino acids. V was pared by 8 bases and J by 4 bases, with 15 bases between. This CDR3 reads CASRLEGGYNEQFF. In DNA form, the CDR3 reads TGTGCCAGCCGCCTAGAGGGGGGGTACAATGAGCAGTTCTTC.

This chain links TRBV5-1 with TRBJ2-6; 7 bases align to TRBD1. Unmatched junction bases numbered 6, after V lost 4 bases and J lost 2 bases. CDR3 length equals 16 residues. Germline V lookup: CDR1 SGHRS, CDR2 YFSETQ. CDR3 nucleotide sequence: TGCGCCAGCAGCAACCTGGGACAGACTGGGGCCAACGTCCTGACTTTC. Protein product: CASSNLGQTGANVLTF.

The chain is built from TRBV2 and TRBJ2-7, with TRBD2 matching 7 bases. Germline V lookup: CDR1 SNHLY, CDR2 FYNNEI. The CDR3 is made up of 15 amino acids. V gave up 7 bases and J gave up 0 bases; unmatched junction bases: 9. CDR3 amino acids: CASIKRDLSSYEQYF. DNA of the CDR3: TGTGCCAGCATCAAGCGGGACTTGAGCTCCTACGAGCAGTACTTC.

This clone was observed a handful of times. This rearrangement joins TRBV6-5 to TRBJ2-2; D is ambiguous. Trimming removed 5 bases at V and 4 bases at J, with 8 bases between. The CDR3 extends over 13 amino acids. Germline values: CDR1 MNHEY, CDR2 SVGAGI. CDR3 in DNA: TGTGCCAGCAGTCCGGGTAGCACCGGGGAGCTGTTTTTT. Residues: CASSPGSTGELFF.

The rearrangement links TRBV29-1 to TRBJ1-2; maybe TRBD1 (5 bases). Germline loops: CDR1 SQVTM, CDR2 ANQGSEA. The ends were cut back, 4 bases at V and 8 bases at J, with 11 bases in the middle. The CDR3 has 11 residues. CDR3 nucleotide sequence: TGCAGCGTTGTCGGGGGTGTCGGCTACACCTTC. This encodes CSVVGGVGYTF.

The genes are TRBV6-5 and TRBJ2-3; TRBD2 agrees at 12 bases. The germline V gene encodes CDR1 MNHEY and CDR2 SVGAGI. CDR3 length: 14 residues. After removal of 6 bases from V and 5 bases from J, the junction contained 3 bases not matched to a gene. The CDR3 coding sequence is TGTGCCAGCAGAGCTAGCGGGGGGGGAGATACGCAGTATTTT. Amino acid sequence: CASRASGGGDTQYF.

The V call is TRBV19, the J call TRBJ1-1; 8 bases agree with TRBD1. J was trimmed by 5 bases and V by 3 bases; bases with no gene match: 8. Germline V gives CDR1 LNHDA, CDR2 SQIVND (reference sequence). This CDR3 has 15 amino acids. The CDR3 sequence: CASSIPGGSGTEAFF. The CDR3 region has the DNA TGTGCCAGTAGTATTCCAGGGGGCAGTGGGACTGAAGCTTTCTTT. The full variable domain, rest sourced from reference TRBV19 and TRBJ1-1, is DGGITQSPKYLFRKEGQNVTLSCEQNLNHDAMYWYRQDPGQGLRLIYYSQIVNDFQKGDIAEGYSVSREKKESFPLTVTSAQKNPTAFYLCASSIPGGSGTEAFFGQGTRLTVV.

The V gene is TRBV2, the J gene TRBJ2-1, with 11 bases identical to TRBD2. With V trimmed by 8 bases and J by 0 bases, 9 bases remained unmatched. Germline V gene lookup returns CDR1 SNHLY and CDR2 FYNNEI. The CDR3 extends over 17 amino acids. The CDR3 DNA reads as TGTGCCAGCTGGGGGACTAGCGGCCGAAGCTCCTACAATGAGCAGTTCTTC. Encoded protein: CASWGTSGRSSYNEQFF.

This clone is a singleton in its sample. The chain is built from TRBV5-6 and TRBJ2-2; D is undetermined. The length of the CDR3 is 15 residues. V gave up 4 bases and J gave up 5 bases, with 15 bases separating them. The V gene's germline CDR1 is SGHDT and CDR2 YYEEEE. In DNA, the CDR3 is TGTGCCAGCAGCCCTTTTGGTCCCGGGACCGGGGAGCTGTTTTTT. Translation gives CASSPFGPGTGELFF. Variable domain in full (rest from reference TRBV5-6 and TRBJ2-2): DAGVTQSPTHLIKTRGQQVTLRCSPKSGHDTVSWYQQALGQGPQFIFQYYEEEERQRGNFPDRFSGHQFPNYSSELNVNALLLGDSALYLCASSPFGPGTGELFFGEGSRLTVL.

The chain joins TRBV6-2 or TRBV6-3 to TRBJ2-1, with D perhaps TRBD2 (5 bases). Trimming removed 0 bases from V and 10 bases from J, with 16 bases in between. Germline loops: CDR1 MNHEY, CDR2 SVGEGT. The length of the CDR3 is 15 residues. The CDR3 sequence: CASSYSRTQKGEQFF. DNA of the CDR3: TGTGCCAGCAGTTACTCCCGGACTCAAAAAGGAGAGCAGTTCTTC.

The chain carries TRBV4-3 and TRBJ2-4, with D possibly TRBD1 on 5 matching bases. Germline loops: CDR1 LGHNA, CDR2 YSLEER. The V gene lost 0 bases and the J gene lost 5 bases, with 8 bases spanning the gap. CDR3 length equals 14 residues. CDR3 in DNA: TGCGCCAGCAGCCAAGACAGGGTACAAAACATTCAGTACTTC. Its protein is CASSQDRVQNIQYF.

The V gene is TRBV4-1, the J gene TRBJ2-7, with D possibly TRBD1 on 5 matching bases. Trimming took 0 bases from V and 3 from J, leaving 12 bases between them. The CDR3 is made up of 15 amino acids. The germline CDR1 and CDR2 sequences are MGHRA and YSYEKL. CDR3 coding DNA: TGCGCCAGCAGCCAAGAACCCCAGGGTTACTACGAGCAGTACTTC. Residues: CASSQEPQGYYEQYF.

The rearrangement uses TRBV19 and TRBJ2-2; 11 bases are shared with TRBD2. J gave up 3 bases and V 7 bases, and 4 bases lay outside the gene matches. Germline V gene sequence: CDR1 LNHDA, CDR2 SQIVND (reference sequence). This CDR3 comprises 15 residues. CDR3 sequence: CASMLAGGHTGELFF. The CDR3 nucleotides are TGTGCCAGTATGCTAGCGGGGGGCCACACCGGGGAGCTGTTTTTT.

In DNA, the CDR3 is TGTGCCAGCAGACGGACTAGCGGGATGGGCGAGCAGTACTTC. It yields the protein CASRRTSGMGEQYF. The chain is built from TRBV6-5 and TRBJ2-7; TRBD2 agrees at 12 bases. V lost 6 bases and J lost 6; bases outside the gene matches: 6. The CDR3 is 14 residues long. Germline CDR1 reads MNHEY; CDR2 reads SVGAGI.

The chain carries TRBV27 and TRBJ1-5; 8 bases match TRBD1. The J segment lost 2 bases and the V segment lost 5 bases, leaving 5 bases of the junction unmatched. Germline CDR1 MNHEY, CDR2 SMNVEV (reference sequence). This CDR3 spans 15 amino acids. CDR3 amino acids: CASSVRGLGNQPQHF. CDR3 DNA: TGTGCCAGCAGTGTCAGGGGGCTTGGCAATCAGCCCCAGCATTTT.

The CDR3 nucleotides are TGTGCCAGTACCTCCTTAAACTACCGGAACACTGAAGCTTTCTTT. It is translated as CASTSLNYRNTEAFF. This chain connects TRBV19 to TRBJ1-1; D ambiguous. The CDR3 runs to 15 residues. Germline V lookup: CDR1 LNHDA, CDR2 SQIVND (reference sequence). Deletions cut 7 bases from V and 1 base from J, with 16 bases between. The full variable domain, completed using reference TRBV19 and TRBJ1-1, is DGGITQSPKYLFRKEGQNVTLSCEQNLNHDAMYWYRQDPGQGLRLIYYSQIVNDFQKGDIAEGYSVSREKKESFPLTVTSAQKNPTAFYLCASTSLNYRNTEAFFGQGTRLTVV.